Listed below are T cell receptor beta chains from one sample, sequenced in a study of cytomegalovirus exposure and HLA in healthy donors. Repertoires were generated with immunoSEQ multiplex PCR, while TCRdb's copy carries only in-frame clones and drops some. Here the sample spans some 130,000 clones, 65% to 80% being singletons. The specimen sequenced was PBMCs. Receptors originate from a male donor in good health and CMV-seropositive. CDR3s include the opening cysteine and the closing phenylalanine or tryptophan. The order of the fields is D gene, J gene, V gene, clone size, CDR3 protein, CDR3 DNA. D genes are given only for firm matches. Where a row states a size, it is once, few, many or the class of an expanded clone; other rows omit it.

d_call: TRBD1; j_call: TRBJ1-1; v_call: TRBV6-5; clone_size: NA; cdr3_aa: CASSYDRANTEAFF; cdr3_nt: TGTGCCAGCAGTTATGACAGGGCGAACACTGAAGCTTTCTTT
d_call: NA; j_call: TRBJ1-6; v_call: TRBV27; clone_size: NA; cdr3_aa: CASSPFGSSYNSPLHF; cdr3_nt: TGTGCCAGCAGCCCCTTCGGGTCCTCCTATAATTCACCCCTCCACTTT
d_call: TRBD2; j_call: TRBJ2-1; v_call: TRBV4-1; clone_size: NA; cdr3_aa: CASSRGLARYNEQFF; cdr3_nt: TGCGCCAGCAGCCGGGGACTAGCGAGATACAATGAGCAGTTCTTC
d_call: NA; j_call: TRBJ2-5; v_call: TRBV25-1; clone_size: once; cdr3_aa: CASSEGTFAGETQYF; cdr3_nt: TGTGCCAGCAGTGAAGGGACATTCGCCGGTGAGACCCAGTACTTC
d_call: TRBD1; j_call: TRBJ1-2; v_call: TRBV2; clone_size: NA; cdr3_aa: CASHSKDRESVGYTF; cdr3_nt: TGTGCCAGCCATTCAAAGGACAGGGAATCTGTCGGCTACACCTTC
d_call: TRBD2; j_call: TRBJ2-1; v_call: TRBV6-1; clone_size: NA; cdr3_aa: CASLAGLDEQFF; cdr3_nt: TGTGCCAGCCTAGCGGGTCTAGATGAGCAGTTCTTC
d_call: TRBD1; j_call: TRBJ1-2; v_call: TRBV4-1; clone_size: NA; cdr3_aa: CASSQDNGGQHNYGYTF; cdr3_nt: TGCGCCAGCAGCCAAGATAACGGGGGACAGCATAACTATGGCTACACCTTC
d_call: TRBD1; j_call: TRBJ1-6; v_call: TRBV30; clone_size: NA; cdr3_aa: CAWSVPGGSRFLHF; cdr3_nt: TGTGCCTGGAGTGTACCAGGGGGGAGTCGTTTCCTCCACTTT
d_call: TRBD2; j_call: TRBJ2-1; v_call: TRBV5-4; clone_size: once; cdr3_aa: CASSFGGGNEQFF; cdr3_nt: TGTGCCAGCAGCTTTGGGGGGGGCAATGAGCAGTTCTTC
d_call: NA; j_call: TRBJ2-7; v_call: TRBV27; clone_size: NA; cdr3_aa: CASSPYSSSYEQYF; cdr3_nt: TGTGCCAGCAGTCCCTACTCAAGCTCCTACGAGCAGTACTTC
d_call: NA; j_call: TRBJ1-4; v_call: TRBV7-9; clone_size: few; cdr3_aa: CASSLTNRDEKLFF; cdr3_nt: TGTGCCAGCAGCTTAACTAACCGGGATGAAAAACTGTTTTTT
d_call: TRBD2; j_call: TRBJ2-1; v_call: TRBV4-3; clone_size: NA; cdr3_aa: CASSQETSGFSSYNEQFF; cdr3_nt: TGCGCCAGCAGCCAAGAGACTAGCGGGTTTAGCTCCTACAATGAGCAGTTCTTC
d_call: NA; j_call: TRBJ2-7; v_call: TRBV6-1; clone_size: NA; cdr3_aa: CASSSAYEQYF; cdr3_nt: TGTGCCAGCAGTTCGGCCTACGAGCAGTACTTC
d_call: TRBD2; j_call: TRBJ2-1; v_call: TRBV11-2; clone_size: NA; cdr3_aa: CASSETSGNYNEQFF; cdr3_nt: TGTGCCAGCAGCGAAACTAGCGGGAATTACAATGAGCAGTTCTTC
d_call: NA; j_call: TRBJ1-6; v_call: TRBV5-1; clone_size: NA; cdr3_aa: CASRPGQYNSPLHF; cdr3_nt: TGCGCCAGCAGACCAGGACAGTATAATTCACCCCTCCACTTT
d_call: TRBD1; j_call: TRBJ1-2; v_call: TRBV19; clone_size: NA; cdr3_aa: CASSNRDSFFYGYTF; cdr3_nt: TGTGCCAGTAGTAACCGGGACAGTTTTTTCTATGGCTACACCTTC
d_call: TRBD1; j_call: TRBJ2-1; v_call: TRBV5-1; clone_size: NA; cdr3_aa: CAQLRLGTGDNEQFF; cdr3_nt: TGCGCCCAGCTGAGATTGGGGACAGGGGATAATGAGCAGTTCTTC
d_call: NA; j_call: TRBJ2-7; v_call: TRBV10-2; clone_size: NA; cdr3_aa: CASSDIQGGHEQYF; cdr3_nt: TGCGCCAGCAGTGATATTCAGGGTGGCCACGAGCAGTACTTC
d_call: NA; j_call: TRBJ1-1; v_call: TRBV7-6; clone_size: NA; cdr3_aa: CASSLWGGDINTEAFF; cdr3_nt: TGTGCCAGCAGCTTATGGGGGGGCGACATAAACACTGAAGCTTTCTTT
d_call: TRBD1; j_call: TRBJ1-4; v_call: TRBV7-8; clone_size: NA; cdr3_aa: CASRYRGNGEKLFF; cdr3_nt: TGTGCCAGCAGATACAGGGGGAATGGTGAAAAACTGTTTTTT